This TCR beta chain was obtained from a study of CXCR3-negative and CXCR3-positive naive CD8 T cells. CDR1 is SGHTA and CDR2 is FQGNSA in the germline V gene. The length of the CDR3 is 18 residues. The method, 5' RACE with UMI labels, was used to prepare the TRB cDNA libraries. Using the 5' RACE reads, TCRdb records one entry per CDR3 protein without DNA. The ten top clones account for approximately 0.43%, within a sample of roughly 56,000 distinct CDR3 sequences. Sorts performed in triplicate captured hundreds of thousands of cells each from every CD8+ T cell subset. This sequence joins TRBV7-2 and TRBJ2-5; TCRdb lists TRBD1, though no DNA is available to test this call. The sequencing input was naive CXCR3- CD8+ T cells from blood. This sample's subset: CD45RO-CCR7+CD27+CD95- naive CD8+ T cells lacking CXCR3 (TNR3-). The clonotype originates from a human donor in good health. Some clones in this sample may be carry-over from other donors' samples. This chain's CDR3 is CASSSRSSEGDFQETQYF.